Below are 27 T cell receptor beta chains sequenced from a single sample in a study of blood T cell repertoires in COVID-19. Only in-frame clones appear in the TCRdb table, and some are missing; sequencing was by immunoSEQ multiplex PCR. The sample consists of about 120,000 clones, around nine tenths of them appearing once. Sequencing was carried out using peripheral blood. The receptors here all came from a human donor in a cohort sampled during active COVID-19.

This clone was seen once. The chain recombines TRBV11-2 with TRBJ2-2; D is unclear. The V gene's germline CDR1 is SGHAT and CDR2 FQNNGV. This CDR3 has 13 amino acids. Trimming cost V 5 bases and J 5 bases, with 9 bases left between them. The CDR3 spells CASSPRLTGELFF. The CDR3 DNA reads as TGTGCCAGCAGCCCTCGTCTAACCGGGGAGCTGTTTTTT.

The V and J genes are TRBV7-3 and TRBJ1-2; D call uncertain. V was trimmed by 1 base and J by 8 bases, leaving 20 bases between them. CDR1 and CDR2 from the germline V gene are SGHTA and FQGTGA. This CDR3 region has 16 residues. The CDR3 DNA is TGTGCCAGCAGCTTAAACCCGGGTCAAGCGGAGGGAGGCTACACCTTC. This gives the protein CASSLNPGQAEGGYTF.

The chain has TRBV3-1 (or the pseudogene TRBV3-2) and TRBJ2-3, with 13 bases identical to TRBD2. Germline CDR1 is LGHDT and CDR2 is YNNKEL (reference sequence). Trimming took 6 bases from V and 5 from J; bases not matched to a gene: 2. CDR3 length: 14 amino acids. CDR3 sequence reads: CASSRTSGGDTQYF. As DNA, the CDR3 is TGTGCCAGCAGTAGGACTAGCGGGGGAGATACGCAGTATTTT.

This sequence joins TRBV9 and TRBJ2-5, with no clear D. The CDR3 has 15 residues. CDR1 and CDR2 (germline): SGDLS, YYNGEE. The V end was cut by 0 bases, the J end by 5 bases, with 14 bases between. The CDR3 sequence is CASSVAGGARETQYF. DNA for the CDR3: TGTGCCAGCAGCGTAGCGGGTGGTGCTAGGGAGACCCAGTACTTC.

CDR3 nucleotide sequence: TGTGCCAGCTCACCCGGACAGAATGAAAAACTGTTTTTT. It specifies CASSPGQNEKLFF. This chain uses TRBV18 with TRBJ1-4; D perhaps matches TRBD1 (6 bases). The CDR3 consists of 13 residues. The germline V gene has CDR1 KGHSH and CDR2 LQKENI. V was clipped by 3 bases and J by 5 bases, with 7 bases between them. The whole variable domain, remainder taken from reference TRBV18 and TRBJ1-4, is NAGVMQNPRHLVRRRGQEARLRCSPMKGHSHVYWYRQLPEEGLKFMVYLQKENIIDESGMPKERFSAEFPKEGPSILRIQQVVRGDSAAYFCASSPGQNEKLFFGSGTQLSVL.

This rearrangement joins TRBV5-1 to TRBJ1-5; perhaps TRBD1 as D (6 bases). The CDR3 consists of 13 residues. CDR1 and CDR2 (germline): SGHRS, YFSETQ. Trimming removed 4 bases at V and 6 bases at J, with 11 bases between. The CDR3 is CASSPTGIQPQHF. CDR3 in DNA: TGCGCCAGCAGCCCTACAGGGATTCAGCCCCAGCATTTT.

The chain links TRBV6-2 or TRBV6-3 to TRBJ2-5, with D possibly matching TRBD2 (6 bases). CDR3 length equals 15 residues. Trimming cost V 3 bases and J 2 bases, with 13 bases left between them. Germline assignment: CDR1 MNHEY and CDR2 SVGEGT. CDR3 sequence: CASSYLGLAQETQYF. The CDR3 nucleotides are TGTGCCAGCAGTTATCTTGGGCTAGCGCAAGAGACCCAGTACTTC.

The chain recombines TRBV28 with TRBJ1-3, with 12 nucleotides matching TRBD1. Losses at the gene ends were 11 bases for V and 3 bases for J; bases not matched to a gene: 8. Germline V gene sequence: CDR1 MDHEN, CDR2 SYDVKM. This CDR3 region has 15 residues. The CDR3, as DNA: TGTGCCTCTCAGGGACAGGGGGCTTATGGAAACACCATATATTTT. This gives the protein CASQGQGAYGNTIYF. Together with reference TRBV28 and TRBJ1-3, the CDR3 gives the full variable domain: DVKVTQSSRYLVKRTGEKVFLECVQDMDHENMFWYRQDPGLGLRLIYFSYDVKMKEKGDIPEGYSVSREKKERFSLILESASTNQTSMYLCASQGQGAYGNTIYFGEGSWLTVV.

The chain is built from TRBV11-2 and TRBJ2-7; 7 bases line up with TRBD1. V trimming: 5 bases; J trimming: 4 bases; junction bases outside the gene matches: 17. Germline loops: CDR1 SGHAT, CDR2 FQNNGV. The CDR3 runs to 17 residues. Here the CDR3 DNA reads TGTGCCAGCAGCATCCGACAGGGACGGGGCATTGAGTACGAGCAGTACTTC. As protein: CASSIRQGRGIEYEQYF.

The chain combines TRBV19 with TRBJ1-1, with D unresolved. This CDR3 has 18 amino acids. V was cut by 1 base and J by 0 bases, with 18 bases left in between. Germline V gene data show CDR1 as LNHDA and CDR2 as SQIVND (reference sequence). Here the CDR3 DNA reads TGTGCCAGTAGTATAGGGGGTAGCGGGTCGAGCATGAACACTGAAGCTTTCTTT. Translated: CASSIGGSGSSMNTEAFF.

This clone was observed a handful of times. For the CDR3, the DNA is TGCGCCAGCAGGGAGACAGGGATCTATGGCTACACCTTC. This translates into CASRETGIYGYTF. The J gene is TRBJ1-2, the V gene TRBV10-2; 7 bases map to TRBD1. Germline trimming cut 6 bases from V and 4 bases from J; bases unmatched to any gene: 5. CDR3 length equals 13 residues. The germline V gene encodes CDR1 WSHSY and CDR2 SAAADI.

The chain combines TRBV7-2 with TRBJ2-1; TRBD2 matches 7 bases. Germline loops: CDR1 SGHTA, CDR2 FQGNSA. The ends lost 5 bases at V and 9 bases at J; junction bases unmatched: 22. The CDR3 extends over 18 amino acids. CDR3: CASSRGGARRTRSREQFF. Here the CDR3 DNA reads TGTGCCAGCAGCCGGGGAGGGGCCAGGCGGACCCGATCACGTGAGCAGTTCTTC.

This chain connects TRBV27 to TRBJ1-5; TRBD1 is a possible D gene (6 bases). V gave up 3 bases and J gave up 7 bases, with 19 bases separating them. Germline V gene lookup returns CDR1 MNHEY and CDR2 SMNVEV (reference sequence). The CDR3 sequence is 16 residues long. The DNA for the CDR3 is TGTGCCAGCAGTTTGATATGGGGCGGGGGCCGACAGCCCCAGCATTTT. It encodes CASSLIWGGGRQPQHF.

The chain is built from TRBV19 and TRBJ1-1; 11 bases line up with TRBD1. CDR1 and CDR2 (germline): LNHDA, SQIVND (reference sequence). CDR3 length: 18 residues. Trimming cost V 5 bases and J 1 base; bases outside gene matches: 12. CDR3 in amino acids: CASSSRTGGIPKNTEAFF. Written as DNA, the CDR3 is TGTGCCAGTAGTTCAAGGACAGGGGGCATCCCCAAGAACACTGAAGCTTTCTTT.

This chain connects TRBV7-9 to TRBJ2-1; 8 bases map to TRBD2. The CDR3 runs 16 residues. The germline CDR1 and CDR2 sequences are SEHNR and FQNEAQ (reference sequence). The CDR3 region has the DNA TGTGCTACGGAACTAGCGGTATCCCTCTCCTACAATGAGCAGTTCTTC. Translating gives CATELAVSLSYNEQFF.

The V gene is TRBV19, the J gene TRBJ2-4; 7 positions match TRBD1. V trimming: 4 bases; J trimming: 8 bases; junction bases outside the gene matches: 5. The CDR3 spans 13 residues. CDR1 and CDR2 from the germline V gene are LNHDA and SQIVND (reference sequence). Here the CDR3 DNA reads TGTGCCAGTAGTAACCCTCAGGGGGACATTCAGTACTTC. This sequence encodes CASSNPQGDIQYF.

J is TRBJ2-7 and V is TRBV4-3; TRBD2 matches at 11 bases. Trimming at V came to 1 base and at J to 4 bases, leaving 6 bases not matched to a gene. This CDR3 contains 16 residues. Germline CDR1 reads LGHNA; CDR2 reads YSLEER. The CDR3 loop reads CASSQGRLAGHYEQYF. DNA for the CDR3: TGCGCCAGCAGCCAAGGTAGACTAGCGGGACATTACGAGCAGTACTTC.

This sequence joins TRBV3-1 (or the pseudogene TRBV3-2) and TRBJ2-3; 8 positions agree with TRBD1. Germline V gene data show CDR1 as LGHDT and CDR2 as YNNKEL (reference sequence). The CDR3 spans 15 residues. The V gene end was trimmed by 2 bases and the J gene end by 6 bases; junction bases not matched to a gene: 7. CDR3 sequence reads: CASSQPGQGKDTQYF. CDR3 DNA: TGTGCCAGCAGCCAACCCGGACAGGGAAAGGATACGCAGTATTTT.

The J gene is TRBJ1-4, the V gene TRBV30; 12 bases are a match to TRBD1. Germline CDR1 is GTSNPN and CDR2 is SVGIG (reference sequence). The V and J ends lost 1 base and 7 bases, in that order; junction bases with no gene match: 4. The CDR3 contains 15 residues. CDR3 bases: TGTGCCTGGAGTGGGGGACAGGGGGCGGGTGAAAAACTGTTTTTT. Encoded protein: CAWSGGQGAGEKLFF. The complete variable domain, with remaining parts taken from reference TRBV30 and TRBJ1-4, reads SQTIHQWPATLVQPVGSPLSLECTVEGTSNPNLYWYRQAAGRGLQLLFYSVGIGQISSEVPQNLSASRPQDRQFILSSKKLLLSDSGFYLCAWSGGQGAGEKLFFGSGTQLSVL.

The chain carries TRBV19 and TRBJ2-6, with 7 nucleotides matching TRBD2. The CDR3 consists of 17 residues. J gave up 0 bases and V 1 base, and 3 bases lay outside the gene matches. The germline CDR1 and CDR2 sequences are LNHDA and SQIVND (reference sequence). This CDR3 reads CASSIGRGSSGANVLTF. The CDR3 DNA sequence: TGTGCCAGTAGTATAGGTCGCGGGAGCTCTGGGGCCAACGTCCTGACTTTC.

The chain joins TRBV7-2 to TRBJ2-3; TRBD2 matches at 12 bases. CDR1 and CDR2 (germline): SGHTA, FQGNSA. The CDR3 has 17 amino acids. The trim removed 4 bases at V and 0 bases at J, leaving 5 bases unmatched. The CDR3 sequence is CASSYRGTSGSTDTQYF. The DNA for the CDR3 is TGTGCCAGCAGCTATAGAGGGACTAGCGGGAGCACAGATACGCAGTATTTT.

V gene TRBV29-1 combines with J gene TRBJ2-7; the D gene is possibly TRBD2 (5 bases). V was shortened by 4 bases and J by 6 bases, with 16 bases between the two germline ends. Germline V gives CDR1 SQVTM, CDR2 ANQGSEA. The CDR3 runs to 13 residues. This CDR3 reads CSVVAGSSGEQYF. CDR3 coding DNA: TGCAGCGTTGTTGCGGGTAGCTCGGGCGAGCAGTACTTC.

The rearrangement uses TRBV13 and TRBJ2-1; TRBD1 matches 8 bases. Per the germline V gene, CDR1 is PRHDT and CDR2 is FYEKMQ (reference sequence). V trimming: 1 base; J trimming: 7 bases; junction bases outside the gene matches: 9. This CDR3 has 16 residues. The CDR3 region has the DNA TGTGCCAGCAGCTTAGTCGCCGGGACAGGAGGTAATGAGCAGTTCTTC. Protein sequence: CASSLVAGTGGNEQFF.

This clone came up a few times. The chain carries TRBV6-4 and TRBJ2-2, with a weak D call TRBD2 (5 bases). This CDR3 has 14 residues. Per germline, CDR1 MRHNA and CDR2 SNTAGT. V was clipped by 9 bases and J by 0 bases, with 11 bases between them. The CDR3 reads CASQSGTNTGELFF. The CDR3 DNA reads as TGTGCCAGTCAATCCGGGACGAACACCGGGGAGCTGTTTTTT.

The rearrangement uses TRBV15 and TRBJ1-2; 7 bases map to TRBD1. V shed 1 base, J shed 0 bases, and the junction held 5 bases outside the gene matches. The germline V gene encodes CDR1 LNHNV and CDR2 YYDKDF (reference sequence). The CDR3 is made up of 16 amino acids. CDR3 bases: TGTGCCACCAGCAGAGGGGGGCAGGGGGCTAACTATGGCTACACCTTC. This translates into CATSRGGQGANYGYTF.

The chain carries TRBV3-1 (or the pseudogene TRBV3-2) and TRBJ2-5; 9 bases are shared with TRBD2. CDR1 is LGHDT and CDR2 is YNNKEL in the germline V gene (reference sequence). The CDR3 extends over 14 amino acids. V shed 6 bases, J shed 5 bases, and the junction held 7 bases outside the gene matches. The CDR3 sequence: CASSLWTSVETQYF. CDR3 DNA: TGTGCCAGCAGTCTTTGGACTAGCGTTGAGACCCAGTACTTC.

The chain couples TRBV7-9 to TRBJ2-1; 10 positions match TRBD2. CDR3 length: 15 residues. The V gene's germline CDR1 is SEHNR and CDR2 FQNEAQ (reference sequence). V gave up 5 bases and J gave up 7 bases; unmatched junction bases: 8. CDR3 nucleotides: TGTGCCAGCAGCATCAGCGGGGGGGCCGCAAATGAGCAGTTCTTC. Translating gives CASSISGGAANEQFF.